This T cell receptor (beta chain) comes out of a study of T cell responses to AZD1222 COVID-19 vaccine. General study points: Possibly, clonal diversity was underestimated; donors were largely white British and included more females. Only six AZD1222 recipients tested seropositive at baseline.

As to this clone: Antigen: not known.

TCRdb's table, derived via immunoSEQ multiplex PCR, lists solely in-frame clones and lacks some. The sample contains around 150,000 clones, 90% of which appear only once. Germline lookup yields CDR1 LNHDA and CDR2 SQIVND (reference sequence). The length of the CDR3 is 15 residues. The V end lost 3 bases, the J end lost 7 bases, and 16 bases lay between the germline ends. The TCR comes from an adult in good health. The rearrangement links TRBV19 to TRBJ1-5, with D unclear. The specimen comprised peripheral blood, sampled on day 0 of AZD1222 vaccination. The chain's CDR3 is CASSIMSPAVQPQHF. The CDR3 nucleotides are TGTGCCAGTAGTATCATGAGTCCAGCCGTACAGCCCCAGCATTTT. Looking up the rest from reference TRBV19 and TRBJ1-5 gives the full variable domain: DGGITQSPKYLFRKEGQNVTLSCEQNLNHDAMYWYRQDPGQGLRLIYYSQIVNDFQKGDIAEGYSVSREKKESFPLTVTSAQKNPTAFYLCASSIMSPAVQPQHFGDGTRLSIL.